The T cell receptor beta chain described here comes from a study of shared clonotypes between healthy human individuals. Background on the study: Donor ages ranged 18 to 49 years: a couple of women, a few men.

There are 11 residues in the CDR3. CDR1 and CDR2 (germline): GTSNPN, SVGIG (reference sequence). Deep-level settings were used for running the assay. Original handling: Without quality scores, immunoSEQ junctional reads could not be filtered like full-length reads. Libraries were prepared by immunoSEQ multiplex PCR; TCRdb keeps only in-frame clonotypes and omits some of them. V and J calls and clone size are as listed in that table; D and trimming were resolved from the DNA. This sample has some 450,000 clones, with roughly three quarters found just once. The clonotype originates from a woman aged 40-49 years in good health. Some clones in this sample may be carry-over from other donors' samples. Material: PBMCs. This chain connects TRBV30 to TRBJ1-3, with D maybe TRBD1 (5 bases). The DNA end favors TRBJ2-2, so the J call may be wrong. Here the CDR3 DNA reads TGTGCCACAGGGAACACCGGGGAGCTGTTTTTT. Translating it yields CATGNTGELFF.